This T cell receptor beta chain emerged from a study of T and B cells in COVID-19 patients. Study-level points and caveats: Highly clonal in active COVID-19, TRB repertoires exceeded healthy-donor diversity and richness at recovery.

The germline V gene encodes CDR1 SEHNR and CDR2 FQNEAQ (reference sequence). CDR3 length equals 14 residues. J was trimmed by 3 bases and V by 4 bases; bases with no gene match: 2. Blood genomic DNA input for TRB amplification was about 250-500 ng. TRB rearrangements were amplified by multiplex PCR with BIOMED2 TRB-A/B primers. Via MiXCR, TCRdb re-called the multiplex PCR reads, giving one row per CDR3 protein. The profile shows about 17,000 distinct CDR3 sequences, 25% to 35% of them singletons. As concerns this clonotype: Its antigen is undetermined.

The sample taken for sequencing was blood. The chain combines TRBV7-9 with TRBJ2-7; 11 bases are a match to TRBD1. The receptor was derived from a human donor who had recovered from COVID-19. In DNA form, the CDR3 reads TGTGCCAGCAGCTCCGGGACAGGGGGCTACGAGCAGTACTTC. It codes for CASSSGTGGYEQYF.